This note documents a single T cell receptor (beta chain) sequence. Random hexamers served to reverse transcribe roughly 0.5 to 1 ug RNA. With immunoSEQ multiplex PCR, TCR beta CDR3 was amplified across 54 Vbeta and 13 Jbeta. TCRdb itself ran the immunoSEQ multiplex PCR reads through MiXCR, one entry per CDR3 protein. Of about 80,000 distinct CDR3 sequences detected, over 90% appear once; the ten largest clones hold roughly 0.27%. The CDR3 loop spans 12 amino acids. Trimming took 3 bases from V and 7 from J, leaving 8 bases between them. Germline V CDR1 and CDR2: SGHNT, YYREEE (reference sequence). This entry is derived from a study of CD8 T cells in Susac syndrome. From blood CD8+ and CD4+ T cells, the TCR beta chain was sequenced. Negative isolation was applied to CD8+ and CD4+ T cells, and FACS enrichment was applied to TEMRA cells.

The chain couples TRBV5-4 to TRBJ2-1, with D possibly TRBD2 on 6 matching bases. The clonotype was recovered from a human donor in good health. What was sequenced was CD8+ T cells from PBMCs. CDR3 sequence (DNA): TGTGCCAGCAGCTGGAGGGTAAATGAGCAGTTCTTC. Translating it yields CASSWRVNEQFF.